This is a list of T cell receptor beta chains from one sample in a study of blood T cells in healthy people across ages. TCRdb itself ran the 5' RACE reads through MiXCR, one entry per CDR3 protein. The sample holds around 900,000 distinct CDR3 sequences, about 51% seen once. Sequencing used blood. The receptors were gathered from a woman aged 55-75 years in good health. CDR3s include the opening cysteine and the closing phenylalanine or tryptophan. The D gene is left open where the match is weak. Size values are once, few and many counts, or a class for expanded clones, and some rows have none.

>NA|TRBV3-1|TRBJ2-7|NA
CASRPVAGYEQYF
TGTGCCAGCAGGCCAGTGGCAGGCTACGAGCAGTACTTC
>NA|TRBV6-5|TRBJ1-1|NA
CASSYSTGSTEAFF
TGTGCCAGCAGTTACTCGACCGGGAGCACTGAAGCTTTCTTT
>NA|TRBV20-1|TRBJ2-1|NA
CSARGLQGFNEQFF
TGCAGTGCTAGAGGTTTACAGGGATTCAATGAGCAGTTCTTC
>NA|TRBV28|TRBJ2-5|NA
CATGGLLKLQYF
TGTGCCACCGGGGGCCTACTAAAACTGCAGTACTTC
>NA|TRBV5-1|TRBJ2-5|NA
CASREWQGTQETQYF
TGCGCCAGCAGAGAGTGGCAGGGTACACAAGAGACCCAGTACTTC
>TRBD1|TRBV7-9|TRBJ2-5|NA
CASSSNRGTGPQETQYF
TGTGCCAGCAGCTCCAACCGCGGGACAGGGCCACAAGAGACCCAGTACTTC
>NA|TRBV5-6|TRBJ2-7|few
CASSFIGHEQYF
TGTGCCAGCAGCTTTATTGGCCACGAGCAGTACTTC
>NA|TRBV20-1|TRBJ1-4|few
CSARRLNNEKLFF
TGCAGTGCTAGAAGGCTTAATAATGAAAAACTGTTTTTT
>NA|TRBV20-1|TRBJ1-2|NA
CSAREGLDYGYTF
TGCAGTGCTAGAGAGGGTTTGGACTATGGCTACACCTTC
>NA|TRBV10-3|TRBJ2-4|few
CAISPTPGVSNIQYF
TGTGCCATCAGCCCTACTCCAGGGGTCTCAAACATTCAGTACTTC
>TRBD1|TRBV19|TRBJ2-5|NA
CASSTWDSGETQYF
TGTGCCAGTAGTACCTGGGACAGCGGAGAGACCCAGTACTTC
>TRBD1|TRBV15|TRBJ2-5|NA
CATSRDQGAGETQYF
TGTGCCACCAGCAGAGATCAGGGGGCGGGGGAGACCCAGTACTTC
>NA|TRBV20-1|TRBJ2-3|NA
CSARGAGTDTQYF
TGCAGTGCTAGAGGTGCAGGCACAGATACGCAGTATTTT
>NA|TRBV15|TRBJ2-5|NA
CATSRGGQAGETQYF
TGTGCCACCAGCAGAGGGGGGCAAGCTGGGGAGACCCAGTACTTC